Listed below are T cell receptor beta chains from one sample, sequenced in a study of cytomegalovirus exposure and HLA in healthy donors. TCRdb keeps only in-frame clones here, not all; method: immunoSEQ multiplex PCR. The sample has under 150,000 clones, around 82% seen once; the top ten hold 11%. Sequencing was performed on PBMCs. All receptors derive from a male donor in good health and CMV-seropositive. The CDR3 runs from the conserved cysteine through the conserved F or W. A D gene is named only where the DNA matches it firmly. Some rows have no size entry. The others give once, few or many, or a class for an expanded clone.

cdr3_length | d_call | clone_size | j_call | v_call | cdr3_nt | cdr3_aa
14 | . | . | TRBJ2-1 | TRBV29-1 | TGCAGCGTTGGGGGGGGCGGGGGCTACAATGAGCAGTTCTTC | CSVGGGGGYNEQFF
15 | . | . | TRBJ2-3 | TRBV11-3 | TGTGCCAGCAGCTTAGAGGCAGGGTTGGCCCACCCGCAGTATTTT | CASSLEAGLAHPQYF
14 | . | . | TRBJ2-3 | TRBV7-8 | TGTGCCAGCAGGTCGCTAGCTGGGACAGATACGCAGTATTTT | CASRSLAGTDTQYF
15 | TRBD2 | . | TRBJ2-7 | TRBV7-2 | TGTGCCAGCAGCTTAGCTCTAGCGGGAGGTATCGAGCAGTACTTC | CASSLALAGGIEQYF
20 | TRBD2 | . | TRBJ2-1 | TRBV4-3 | TGCGCCAGCAGCCAGGCGTCGGGACTAGCGGGATGGCCCTCCTACAATGAGCAGTTCTTC | CASSQASGLAGWPSYNEQFF
16 | . | few | TRBJ1-2 | TRBV5-5 | TGCGCCAGCAGCCAAGAGCCTTTGAGGGGAGGCTATGGCTACACCTTC | CASSQEPLRGGYGYTF
14 | TRBD1 | . | TRBJ1-1 | TRBV6-5 | TGTGCCAGCAGTTTAACAGGGGGCTGGACTGAAGCTTTCTTT | CASSLTGGWTEAFF
13 | . | . | TRBJ1-1 | TRBV30 | TGTGCCTGGGGATACGCGAGGGACACTGAAGCTTTCTTT | CAWGYARDTEAFF
15 | TRBD1 | . | TRBJ1-4 | TRBV6-1 | TGTGCCAGCAGTGAAGCTCGGACAGGGGGTGAAAAACTGTTTTTT | CASSEARTGGEKLFF
16 | TRBD1 | . | TRBJ1-5 | TRBV28 | TGTGCCAGCAGTTCGATACAGGGGGCGAGCAATCAGCCCCAGCATTTT | CASSSIQGASNQPQHF
14 | . | once | TRBJ2-5 | TRBV27 | TGTGCCAGCAGCCTCTATGAGGGCGTCGGGACCCAGTACTTC | CASSLYEGVGTQYF
13 | . | . | TRBJ1-1 | TRBV27 | TGTGCCAGCAGTTTATCCTCCCGGAGTGAAGCTTTCTTT | CASSLSSRSEAFF
16 | TRBD2 | . | TRBJ2-1 | TRBV30 | TGTGCCTGGACCAGACCCCGACTAGCGGCCTACAATGAGCAGTTCTTC | CAWTRPRLAAYNEQFF
14 | . | . | TRBJ1-1 | TRBV7-8 | TGTGCCAGCAGCCCTCGGGAGGCGAACACTGAAGCTTTCTTT | CASSPREANTEAFF